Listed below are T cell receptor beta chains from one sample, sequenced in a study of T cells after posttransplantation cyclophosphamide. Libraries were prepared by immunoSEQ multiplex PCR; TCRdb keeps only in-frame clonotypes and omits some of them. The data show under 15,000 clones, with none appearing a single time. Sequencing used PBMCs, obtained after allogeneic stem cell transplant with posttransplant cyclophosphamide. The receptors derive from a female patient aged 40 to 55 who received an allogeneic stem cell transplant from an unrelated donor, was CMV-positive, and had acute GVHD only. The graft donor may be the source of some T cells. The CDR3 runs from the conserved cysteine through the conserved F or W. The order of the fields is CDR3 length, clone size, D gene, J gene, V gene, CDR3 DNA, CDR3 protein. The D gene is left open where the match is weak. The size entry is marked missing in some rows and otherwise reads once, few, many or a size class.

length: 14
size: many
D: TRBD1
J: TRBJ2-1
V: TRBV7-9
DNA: TGTGCCAGCACCCCAGGGGGTTTTGGCAATGAGCAGTTCTTC
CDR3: CASTPGGFGNEQFF

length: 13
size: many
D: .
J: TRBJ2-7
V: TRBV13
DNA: TGTGCCAGCAGCTTTAGGCAGGGCTACGAGCAGTACTTC
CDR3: CASSFRQGYEQYF

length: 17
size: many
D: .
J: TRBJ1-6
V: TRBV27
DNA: TGTGCCAGCAGTTTATGGGGAGGTACGCCGAATAATTCACCCCTCCACTTT
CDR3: CASSLWGGTPNNSPLHF

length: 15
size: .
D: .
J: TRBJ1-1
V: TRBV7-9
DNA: TGTGCCATCGAGCTAGACGACAGGTCATACACTGAAGCTTTCTTT
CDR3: CAIELDDRSYTEAFF

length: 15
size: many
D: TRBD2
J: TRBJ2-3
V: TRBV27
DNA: TGTGCCAGCGGGTGGACTAGCGGGAGGCCCACGTCGCAGTATTTT
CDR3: CASGWTSGRPTSQYF

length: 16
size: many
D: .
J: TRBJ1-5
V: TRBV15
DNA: TGTGCCACCAGCAGGGGCGGTGAAGGACTAAATCAGCCCCAGCATTTT
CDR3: CATSRGGEGLNQPQHF

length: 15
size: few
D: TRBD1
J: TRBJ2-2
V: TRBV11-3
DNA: TGTGCCAGCAGCTTAGTAGGGACAGGGGCCGGGGAGCTGTTTTTT
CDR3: CASSLVGTGAGELFF

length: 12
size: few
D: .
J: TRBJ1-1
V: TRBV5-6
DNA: TGTGCCAGCAGCCCTGGAGGCACTGAAGCTTTCTTT
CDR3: CASSPGGTEAFF

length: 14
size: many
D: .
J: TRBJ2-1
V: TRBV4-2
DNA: TGTGCCAGCACGCGGGACAGTTCCTACAATGAGCAGTTCTTC
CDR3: CASTRDSSYNEQFF

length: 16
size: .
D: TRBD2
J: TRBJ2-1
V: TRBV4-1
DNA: TGCGCCAGCCGTACTAGCGGGGGTAGCTCCTACAATGAGCAGTTCTTC
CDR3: CASRTSGGSSYNEQFF

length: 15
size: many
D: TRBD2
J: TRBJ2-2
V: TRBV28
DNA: TGTGCCAGCACTCAAGCGGGAGGGCCTGTCGGGGAGCTGTTTTTT
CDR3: CASTQAGGPVGELFF

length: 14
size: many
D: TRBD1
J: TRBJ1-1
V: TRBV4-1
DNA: TGCGCCAGCAGCCTGGGACAGGGCGCCCCTGAAGCTTTCTTT
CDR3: CASSLGQGAPEAFF

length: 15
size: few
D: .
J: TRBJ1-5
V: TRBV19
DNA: TGTGCCAGTAGTATAGACCGACAGGCCAATCAGCCCCAGCATTTT
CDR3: CASSIDRQANQPQHF

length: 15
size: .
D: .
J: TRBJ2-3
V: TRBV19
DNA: TGTGCCAGTAGTCGGAGGGGACGATACACAGATACGCAGTATTTT
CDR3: CASSRRGRYTDTQYF